This T cell receptor beta chain appears in the sequencing data of a study of cytomegalovirus exposure and HLA in healthy donors. As for the study in general: Genetic ancestry analysis placed around four fifths of the roughly 400 donors that were genotyped in the Caucasian-associated cluster.

The PCR used 60 Vbeta and 13 Jbeta primers. Here immunoSEQ multiplex PCR was the method, and the copy in TCRdb shows in-frame clones only, minus some. The sample lists around 200,000 clones, roughly 80% occurring once. Germline V gene sequence: CDR1 MGHDK, CDR2 SYGVNS. V lost 4 bases and J lost 0; bases outside the gene matches: 0. The CDR3 has 15 residues. Sequences were obtained from PBMCs. The clonotype originates from a woman aged 40 to 50 in good health and CMV-seronegative. The chain has TRBV25-1 and TRBJ2-5; 12 bases line up with TRBD2. CDR3 nucleotides: TGTGCCAGCAGTGCTAGCGGGAGGGACCAAGAGACCCAGTACTTC. Residues: CASSASGRDQETQYF.